These 32 T cell receptor beta chains originate from one sample sequenced in a study of cytomegalovirus exposure and HLA in healthy donors. Assay: immunoSEQ multiplex PCR; the TCRdb copy retains only in-frame clones and omits some. This table has about 240,000 clones, around 87% appearing once. The sequencing sample was made of PBMCs. Receptors originate from a woman in her thirties in good health and CMV-seropositive.

The CDR3 is CASRSQGYNEQFF. The CDR3 nucleotides read TGTGCCAGCAGATCTCAGGGATACAATGAGCAGTTCTTC. This chain connects TRBV2 to TRBJ2-1; possible D gene TRBD1, 5 bases. Trimming removed 6 bases at V and 4 bases at J, with 10 bases between. The CDR3 sequence is 13 residues long. Germline V gives CDR1 SNHLY, CDR2 FYNNEI.

The chain combines TRBV27 with TRBJ2-3, with 9 bases fitting TRBD1. Losses at the gene ends were 3 bases for V and 4 bases for J; bases not matched to a gene: 5. CDR1 and CDR2 (germline): MNHEY, SMNVEV (reference sequence). The CDR3 has 15 amino acids. The CDR3 sequence: CASSFRQGGSDTQYF. The CDR3 DNA sequence: TGTGCCAGCAGTTTCCGACAGGGGGGATCAGATACGCAGTATTTT.

This rearrangement joins TRBV5-1 to TRBJ2-2, with 11 bases fitting TRBD2. There are 16 residues in the CDR3. The germline V gene has CDR1 SGHRS and CDR2 YFSETQ. The junction had 6 bases not matched to a gene; V was cut back by 4 bases and J by 4 bases. The CDR3 protein is CASSQATSGSTGELFF. The CDR3 coding sequence is TGCGCCAGCAGCCAGGCAACTAGCGGGAGCACCGGGGAGCTGTTTTTT. Variable domain in full (rest from reference TRBV5-1 and TRBJ2-2): KAGVTQTPRYLIKTRGQQVTLSCSPISGHRSVSWYQQTPGQGLQFLFEYFSETQRNKGNFPGRFSGRQFSNSRSEMNVSTLELGDSALYLCASSQATSGSTGELFFGEGSRLTVL.

The J gene is TRBJ1-5, the V gene TRBV9; D possibly corresponds to TRBD1 (6 bases). V lost 0 bases and J lost 3, with 10 bases in between. The V gene's germline CDR1 is SGDLS and CDR2 YYNGEE. The CDR3 length is 15 residues. The CDR3 is CASSVGGGFNQPQHF. The CDR3 DNA reads TGTGCCAGCAGCGTAGGTGGGGGCTTCAATCAGCCCCAGCATTTT.

The chain recombines TRBV19 with TRBJ2-7, with TRBD1 matching over 8 bases. Trimming took 5 bases from V and 6 from J; bases not matched to a gene: 12. This CDR3 has 15 amino acids. CDR1 LNHDA and CDR2 SQIVND come from the germline V gene (reference sequence). The CDR3 is CASSASPDRVTEQYF. The DNA of the CDR3 is TGTGCCAGTAGTGCCTCTCCGGACAGGGTAACCGAGCAGTACTTC. Looking up the rest from reference TRBV19 and TRBJ2-7 gives the full variable domain: DGGITQSPKYLFRKEGQNVTLSCEQNLNHDAMYWYRQDPGQGLRLIYYSQIVNDFQKGDIAEGYSVSREKKESFPLTVTSAQKNPTAFYLCASSASPDRVTEQYFGPGTRLTVT.

The chain uses TRBV28 and TRBJ2-2, with 7 nucleotides matching TRBD1. The length of the CDR3 is 15 residues. V lost 6 bases and J lost 7; bases outside the gene matches: 11. The germline CDR1 and CDR2 sequences are MDHEN and SYDVKM. The CDR3 protein is CASSQDRAIIGELFF. The CDR3 DNA follows: TGTGCCAGCAGCCAAGACAGGGCGATTATCGGGGAGCTGTTTTTT.

This clone showed up just once. This sequence joins TRBV2 and TRBJ2-6; the D gene is possibly TRBD2 (6 bases). Trimming took off 2 bases at V and 2 bases at J, with 10 bases between the two ends. Germline V gene sequence: CDR1 SNHLY, CDR2 FYNNEI. CDR3 length equals 16 residues. In DNA form, the CDR3 reads TGTGCCAGCAGTGAACAGGGAGGCCCTGGGGCCAACGTCCTGACTTTC. This translates into CASSEQGGPGANVLTF.

This chain connects TRBV27 to TRBJ1-2; perhaps TRBD1 as D (6 bases). The CDR3 length is 15 residues. The germline V and J ends were trimmed by 4 bases and 6 bases, with 18 bases remaining between them. The germline gives CDR1 MNHEY, CDR2 SMNVEV (reference sequence). The CDR3 DNA follows: TGTGCCAGCAGTTCCTCCCCACAGGGTTTGAATGGCTACACCTTC. Protein sequence: CASSSSPQGLNGYTF.

This chain connects TRBV2 to TRBJ2-7, with 9 bases lining up with TRBD1. The germline V gene has CDR1 SNHLY and CDR2 FYNNEI. CDR3 length: 11 amino acids. V was pared by 11 bases and J by 3 bases, with 2 bases of the junction left unmatched. The CDR3 DNA reads as TGTGCCGGACAGGGGTACTACGAGCAGTACTTC. It encodes CAGQGYYEQYF.

The genes are TRBV7-8 and TRBJ2-2; 9 bases agree with TRBD2. Germline values: CDR1 SGHVS, CDR2 FQNEAQ. The CDR3 runs to 20 residues. The trim removed 7 bases at V and 3 bases at J, leaving 21 bases unmatched. The CDR3 DNA reads as TGTGCCAGCACCCAGGAGCGGGAGGTTTTTCGGACCGATTACACCGGGGAGCTGTTTTTT. Translating gives CASTQEREVFRTDYTGELFF.

The V call is TRBV6-5, the J call TRBJ2-5; 7 nucleotides align to TRBD1. CDR3 length: 12 residues. The V gene end was trimmed by 10 bases and the J gene end by 9 bases; junction bases not matched to a gene: 11. Germline V lookup: CDR1 MNHEY, CDR2 SVGAGI. DNA for the CDR3: TGTGCCACGGGACAGCCCTTTGTGTCCCAGTACTTC. This translates into CATGQPFVSQYF.

The rearrangement uses TRBV30 and TRBJ2-2; the match to TRBD2 covers 12 bases. Germline lookup yields CDR1 GTSNPN and CDR2 SVGIG (reference sequence). J was trimmed by 6 bases and V by 3 bases; bases with no gene match: 5. CDR3 length: 15 amino acids. The CDR3 spells CAWRRLAGVAGELFF. The CDR3 region has the DNA TGTGCCTGGAGAAGACTAGCGGGAGTCGCCGGGGAGCTGTTTTTT. The variable domain in full, with the rest retrieved from reference TRBV30 and TRBJ2-2, is SQTIHQWPATLVQPVGSPLSLECTVEGTSNPNLYWYRQAAGRGLQLLFYSVGIGQISSEVPQNLSASRPQDRQFILSSKKLLLSDSGFYLCAWRRLAGVAGELFFGEGSRLTVL.

This clone was seen a handful of times. V is TRBV30 and J is TRBJ1-1; D unclear. V was cut by 0 bases and J by 10 bases, with 21 bases left in between. The CDR3 spans 15 residues. Germline CDR1 is GTSNPN and CDR2 is SVGIG (reference sequence). The CDR3, as DNA: TGTGCCTGGAGTGTATCCGCGGTCCATTCAACGGGAGCTTTCTTT. Residues: CAWSVSAVHSTGAFF.

CDR3 amino acids: CASTVTGGGTEAFF. CDR3 sequence (DNA): TGTGCCAGTACCGTAACAGGGGGCGGCACTGAAGCTTTCTTT. J is TRBJ1-1 and V is TRBV19, with TRBD1 identical over 9 bases. CDR1 is LNHDA, CDR2 SQIVND, per germline (reference sequence). V shed 7 bases, J shed 4 bases, and the junction held 7 bases outside the gene matches. This CDR3 is built from 14 residues.

The V gene is TRBV12-5, the J gene TRBJ1-5; D is ambiguous. Germline loops: CDR1 LGHNT, CDR2 FRNRAP. The CDR3 loop spans 13 amino acids. Trimming took 1 base from V and 4 from J, leaving 5 bases between them. DNA of the CDR3: TGTGCTAGTGGTTTGGGAGTAAATCAGCCCCAGCATTTT. It translates to CASGLGVNQPQHF.

The chain is built from TRBV5-1 and TRBJ2-7; TRBD2 agrees at 8 bases. CDR3 size: 16 residues. V lost 0 bases and J lost 3; bases outside the gene matches: 8. Germline lookup yields CDR1 SGHRS and CDR2 YFSETQ. The CDR3 DNA sequence: TGCGCCAGCAGCTTGGAACCGGGACTAGTGGACTACGAGCAGTACTTC. Protein sequence: CASSLEPGLVDYEQYF.

This chain connects TRBV30 to TRBJ2-7; the D gene is possibly TRBD1 (5 bases). Looked up from germline, CDR1 is GTSNPN and CDR2 is SVGIG (reference sequence). The CDR3 sequence is 15 residues long. V was clipped by 4 bases and J by 0 bases, with 16 bases between them. The CDR3 loop is CAWTFGHSSSYEQYF. The CDR3 DNA reads as TGTGCCTGGACATTTGGACACTCGAGCTCCTACGAGCAGTACTTC.

This chain's CDR3 is CASSGGPSSTDTQYF. In DNA, the CDR3 is TGCGCCAGCAGTGGGGGGCCTTCTAGCACAGATACGCAGTATTTT. J is TRBJ2-3 and V is TRBV10-1; perhaps TRBD1 as D (6 bases). Trimming removed 4 bases at V and 0 bases at J, with 11 bases between. CDR1 and CDR2 from the germline V gene are WNHNN and SYGVQD (reference sequence). CDR3 length: 15 amino acids.

CDR3 amino acids: CASSDKTDSYGYTF. The CDR3, as DNA: TGTGCCAGCAGTGACAAGACAGACTCATATGGCTACACCTTC. V gene TRBV6-1 combines with J gene TRBJ1-2, with TRBD1 as a possible D gene (5 bases). The germline CDR1 and CDR2 sequences are MNHNS and SASEGT. V was cut by 3 bases and J by 5 bases, with 13 bases left in between. This CDR3 has 14 residues.

The chain carries TRBV5-1 and TRBJ2-1, with D hard to call. Per the germline V gene, CDR1 is SGHRS and CDR2 is YFSETQ. This CDR3 is built from 16 residues. Between the trimmed V and J ends, which lost 0 bases and 0 bases, there was a span of 10 bases. CDR3 nucleotides: TGCGCCAGCAGCTTGGGGGCGCAAAGCTCCTACAATGAGCAGTTCTTC. Translating gives CASSLGAQSSYNEQFF.

This clone has a handful of counts. The rearrangement joins TRBV28 to TRBJ2-7; 8 bases map to TRBD2. Looked up from germline, CDR1 is MDHEN and CDR2 is SYDVKM. The CDR3 spans 12 residues. J gave up 5 bases and V 6 bases, and 3 bases lay outside the gene matches. The DNA for the CDR3 is TGTGCCAGCAGCTTACTAGCGGACGAGCAGTACTTC. It codes for CASSLLADEQYF.

This clone occurred once. CDR3 nucleotide sequence: TGCGCCAGCAGCTTTTCCCTTGAAACTAGCGGGAGTTCCACCGGGGAGCTGTTTTTT. Translation gives CASSFSLETSGSSTGELFF. J is TRBJ2-2 and V is TRBV5-1; TRBD2 matches at 11 bases. With 2 bases clipped from V and 4 bases from J, the junction kept 13 bases outside the gene matches. Germline CDR1 reads SGHRS; CDR2 reads YFSETQ. The CDR3 covers 19 residues. Combining the CDR3 with reference TRBV5-1 and TRBJ2-2 gives the whole variable domain KAGVTQTPRYLIKTRGQQVTLSCSPISGHRSVSWYQQTPGQGLQFLFEYFSETQRNKGNFPGRFSGRQFSNSRSEMNVSTLELGDSALYLCASSFSLETSGSSTGELFFGEGSRLTVL.

The V and J genes are TRBV30 and TRBJ1-1; D is unresolved. V lost 0 bases and J 1 base, leaving 12 bases between the germline ends. This CDR3 comprises 15 residues. Germline values: CDR1 GTSNPN, CDR2 SVGIG (reference sequence). This CDR3 reads CAWSVPRVENTEAFF. The CDR3, as DNA: TGTGCCTGGAGTGTACCGAGGGTAGAGAACACTGAAGCTTTCTTT.

This clone was counted a single time. The CDR3 sequence: CASSTTPSVPSYEQYF. Written as DNA, the CDR3 is TGTGCCAGCAGCACCACCCCGAGCGTACCCTCCTACGAGCAGTACTTC. The genes are TRBV7-2 and TRBJ2-7, with D unclear. This CDR3 spans 16 amino acids. Trimming shortened V by 5 bases and J by 0 bases, and 17 bases separated the two germline ends. The germline V gene has CDR1 SGHTA and CDR2 FQGNSA.

This clone was seen only a few times. DNA for the CDR3: TGTGCCACCAGCAGGGGAGAAAGGCCGACCTCCAATCAGCCCCAGCATTTT. Protein sequence: CATSRGERPTSNQPQHF. This rearrangement joins TRBV15 to TRBJ1-5; no clear D gene. Trimming took off 3 bases at V and 3 bases at J, with 18 bases between the two ends. Germline V CDR1 and CDR2: LNHNV, YYDKDF (reference sequence). The CDR3 contains 17 residues.

This clone was recorded at least ten times. The same CDR3 can be traced to other DNA sequences in this sample. The chain recombines TRBV5-4 with TRBJ2-3; 12 nucleotides match TRBD2. The V gene's germline CDR1 is SGHNT and CDR2 YYREEE (reference sequence). Trimming cost V 0 bases and J 2 bases; bases outside gene matches: 1. This CDR3 is built from 16 residues. CDR3 nucleotides: TGTGCCAGCAGCTTGGGACTAGCGGGAGTCACAGATACGCAGTATTTT. Its protein is CASSLGLAGVTDTQYF. Based on the CDR3 plus reference TRBV5-4 and TRBJ2-3, the full variable domain is ETGVTQSPTHLIKTRGQQVTLRCSSQSGHNTVSWYQQALGQGPQFIFQYYREEENGRGNFPPRFSGLQFPNYSSELNVNALELDDSALYLCASSLGLAGVTDTQYFGPGTRLTVL.

The J gene is TRBJ2-3, the V gene TRBV5-1; tentative D call: TRBD2 (5 bases). The V end lost 1 base, the J end lost 8 bases, and 14 bases lay between the germline ends. This CDR3 spans 14 amino acids. Germline V gene sequence: CDR1 SGHRS, CDR2 YFSETQ. For the CDR3, the DNA is TGCGCCAGCAGCTTGTTAACTGGCGGGTCTACGCAGTATTTT. Its translation: CASSLLTGGSTQYF.

This chain joins TRBV6-5 and TRBJ1-2, with 9 bases that match TRBD1. The length of the CDR3 is 16 residues. V trimming: 0 bases; J trimming: 1 base; junction bases outside the gene matches: 3. CDR1 and CDR2 (germline): MNHEY, SVGAGI. The CDR3 reads CASSYSGTGLNYGYTF. In DNA form, the CDR3 reads TGTGCCAGCAGTTACTCGGGGACAGGGCTTAACTATGGCTACACCTTC.

This chain uses TRBV19 with TRBJ2-2, with D possibly matching TRBD2 (6 bases). CDR3 length: 14 amino acids. Trimming took off 11 bases at V and 5 bases at J, with 18 bases between the two ends. CDR1 and CDR2 (germline): LNHDA, SQIVND (reference sequence). Here the CDR3 DNA reads TGTGCCGCCTATCACGGGAGTGGTACCGGGGAGCTGTTTTTT. Amino acid sequence: CAAYHGSGTGELFF.

This clone was seen once. The gene calls are TRBV27 and TRBJ1-4; D gene uncertain. Trimming removed 6 bases at V and 0 bases at J, with 8 bases between. The germline gives CDR1 MNHEY, CDR2 SMNVEV (reference sequence). There are 14 residues in the CDR3. The CDR3 nucleotides are TGTGCCAGCAGAACCCAGACAACTAATGAAAAACTGTTTTTT. It is translated as CASRTQTTNEKLFF.

The rearrangement uses TRBV9 and TRBJ2-3; possibly TRBD2 for D (6 bases). The CDR3 is 14 amino acids. Trimming shortened V by 1 base and J by 4 bases, and 10 bases separated the two germline ends. Germline V gene sequence: CDR1 SGDLS, CDR2 YYNGEE. The CDR3 DNA follows: TGTGCCAGCAGCGTACGGGGGAACCCAGATACGCAGTATTTT. It encodes CASSVRGNPDTQYF.

The chain carries TRBV19 and TRBJ2-7, with TRBD2 identical over 7 bases. V lost 8 bases to trimming and J lost 7 bases; unmatched junction nucleotides: 17. The CDR3 is 15 amino acids. Germline V gives CDR1 LNHDA, CDR2 SQIVND (reference sequence). In nucleotides, the CDR3 is TGTGCCAGTTCCCCCGGGGTCGGCGGGAGTGGGGAGCAGTACTTC. This sequence encodes CASSPGVGGSGEQYF.